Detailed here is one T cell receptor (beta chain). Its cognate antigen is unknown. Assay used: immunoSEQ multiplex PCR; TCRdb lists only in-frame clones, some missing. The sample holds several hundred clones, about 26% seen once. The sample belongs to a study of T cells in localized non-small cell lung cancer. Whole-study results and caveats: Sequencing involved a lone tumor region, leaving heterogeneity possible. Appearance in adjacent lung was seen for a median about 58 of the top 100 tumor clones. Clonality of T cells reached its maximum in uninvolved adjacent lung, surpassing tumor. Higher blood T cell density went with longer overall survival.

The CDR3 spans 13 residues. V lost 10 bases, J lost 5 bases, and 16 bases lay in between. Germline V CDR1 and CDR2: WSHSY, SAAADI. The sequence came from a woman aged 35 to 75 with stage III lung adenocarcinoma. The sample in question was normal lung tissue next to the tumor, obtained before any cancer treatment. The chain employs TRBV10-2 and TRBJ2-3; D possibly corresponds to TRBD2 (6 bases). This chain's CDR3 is CATARGAGDTQYF. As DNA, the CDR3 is TGCGCCACCGCGAGGGGAGCGGGAGATACGCAGTATTTT.